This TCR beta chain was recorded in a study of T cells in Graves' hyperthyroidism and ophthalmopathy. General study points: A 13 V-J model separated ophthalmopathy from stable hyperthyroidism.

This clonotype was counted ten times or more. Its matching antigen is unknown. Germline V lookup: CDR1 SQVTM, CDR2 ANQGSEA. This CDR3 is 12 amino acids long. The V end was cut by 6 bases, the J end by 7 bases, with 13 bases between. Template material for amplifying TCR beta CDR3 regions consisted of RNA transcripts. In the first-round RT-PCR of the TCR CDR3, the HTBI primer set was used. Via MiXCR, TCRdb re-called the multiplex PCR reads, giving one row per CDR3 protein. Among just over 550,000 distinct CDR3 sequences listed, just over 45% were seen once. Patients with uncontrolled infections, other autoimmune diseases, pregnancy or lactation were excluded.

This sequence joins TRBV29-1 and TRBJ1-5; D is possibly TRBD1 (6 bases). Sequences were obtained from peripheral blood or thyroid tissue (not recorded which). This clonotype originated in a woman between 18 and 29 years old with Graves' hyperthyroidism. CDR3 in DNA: TGCAGCGTACAGGGTCCTGACCAGCCCCAGCATTTT. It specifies CSVQGPDQPQHF.